These 28 T cell receptor beta chains were sequenced from one sample in a study of blood T cell repertoires in COVID-19. The data were produced by immunoSEQ multiplex PCR, yet TCRdb's version contains in-frame clones alone and is incomplete. The table includes roughly 700,000 clones, over 80% detected once. The sequencing sample was made of peripheral blood. These receptors were collected from a woman in her late teens or twenties with acute or convalescent COVID-19.

The V and J genes are TRBV9 and TRBJ1-5, with D tentatively TRBD1 (5 bases). Per germline, CDR1 SGDLS and CDR2 YYNGEE. Deletions cut 3 bases from V and 6 bases from J, with 16 bases between. The CDR3 totals 15 residues. The CDR3 sequence: CASSAGDSAGQPQHF. In nucleotides, the CDR3 is TGTGCCAGCAGCGCCGGGGACTCAGCGGGTCAGCCCCAGCATTTT.

The chain has TRBV5-1 and TRBJ2-3, with a weak D call TRBD1 (5 bases). This CDR3 has 13 residues. Germline V lookup: CDR1 SGHRS, CDR2 YFSETQ. V was shortened by 4 bases and J by 0 bases, with 6 bases between the two germline ends. In DNA, the CDR3 is TGCGCCAGCAGCAAGGGGAGCACAGATACGCAGTATTTT. Translated: CASSKGSTDTQYF. The full variable domain, in which reference TRBV5-1 and TRBJ2-3 provide the parts outside the CDR3, is KAGVTQTPRYLIKTRGQQVTLSCSPISGHRSVSWYQQTPGQGLQFLFEYFSETQRNKGNFPGRFSGRQFSNSRSEMNVSTLELGDSALYLCASSKGSTDTQYFGPGTRLTVL.

The table lists this clone with a count of one. The V call is TRBV3-1 (or the pseudogene TRBV3-2), the J call TRBJ1-1, with D possibly being TRBD1 (5 bases). The CDR3 has 15 amino acids. The V and J ends lost 4 bases and 1 base respectively, with 13 bases between them. CDR1 is LGHDT and CDR2 is YNNKEL in the germline V gene (reference sequence). The CDR3 here is CASSLDSTGNTEAFF. CDR3 sequence (DNA): TGTGCCAGCAGCCTAGACTCTACAGGGAACACTGAAGCTTTCTTT.

The chain employs TRBV6-5 and TRBJ2-7; 8 positions match TRBD2. There are 14 residues in the CDR3. V lost 4 bases and J lost 7; bases outside the gene matches: 9. Germline V gene data show CDR1 as MNHEY and CDR2 as SVGAGI. As DNA, the CDR3 is TGTGCCAGCAGTTCCACTCGGGGGGGATGGGAGCAGTACTTC. Its translation: CASSSTRGGWEQYF.

The J gene is TRBJ2-3, the V gene TRBV9; TRBD2 might be the D (5 bases). The CDR3 extends over 15 amino acids. Germline values: CDR1 SGDLS, CDR2 YYNGEE. V lost 2 bases to trimming and J lost 0 bases, with 10 bases between them. CDR3 nucleotides: TGTGCCAGCAGCGTGGGCGGGTTGAGCACAGATACGCAGTATTTT. As protein: CASSVGGLSTDTQYF.

The chain is built from TRBV9 and TRBJ2-1, with 10 bases aligning to TRBD1. CDR1 and CDR2 (germline): SGDLS, YYNGEE. The CDR3 sequence is 13 residues long. V was pared by 6 bases and J by 7 bases, with 4 bases of the junction left unmatched. The DNA of the CDR3 is TGTGCCAGCACGGGACAGGGGTCGAATGAGCAGTTCTTC. Its protein product is CASTGQGSNEQFF. Using reference TRBV9 and TRBJ2-1 for the parts outside the CDR3, the full variable domain is DSGVTQTPKHLITATGQRVTLRCSPRSGDLSVYWYQQSLDQGLQFLIQYYNGEERAKGNILERFSAQQFPDLHSELNLSSLELGDSALYFCASTGQGSNEQFFGPGTRLTVL.

This rearrangement joins TRBV11-2 to TRBJ2-5, with TRBD2 as a possible D gene (5 bases). This CDR3 has 16 amino acids. Germline CDR1 reads SGHAT; CDR2 reads FQNNGV. V lost 4 bases, J lost 0 bases, and 15 bases lay in between. In DNA, the CDR3 is TGTGCCAGCAGCTCCCGGGAAAAGGCCTACCAAGAGACCCAGTACTTC. Residues: CASSSREKAYQETQYF.

The chain links TRBV12-3 or TRBV12-4 to TRBJ1-6, with D uncertain. This CDR3 region has 12 residues. V was shortened by 6 bases and J by 14 bases, with 14 bases between the two germline ends. The CDR3 DNA sequence: TGTGCCAGCAGACGAGGGTTGGGGACCCTCCACTTT. This encodes CASRRGLGTLHF.

CDR3 sequence (DNA): TGTGCCAGCAGCTTAGGACAGGGAACCCACGAGCAGTACTTC. Protein: CASSLGQGTHEQYF. The chain recombines TRBV7-9 with TRBJ2-7; 7 bases are shared with TRBD1. The V and J ends lost 1 base and 5 bases, in that order; junction bases with no gene match: 5. The V gene's germline CDR1 is SEHNR and CDR2 FQNEAQ (reference sequence). The CDR3 has 14 amino acids.

V and J are TRBV27 and TRBJ1-6; 9 positions agree with TRBD1. V dropped 5 bases and J dropped 7; count of bases not matched to a gene: 9. Germline V gene lookup returns CDR1 MNHEY and CDR2 SMNVEV (reference sequence). The CDR3 loop spans 16 amino acids. The CDR3, as DNA: TGTGCCAGCAGTATACTCATGACAGGGGGGAATTCACCCCTCCACTTT. The encoded protein is CASSILMTGGNSPLHF.

This clone was counted a few times. The chain joins TRBV19 to TRBJ2-7, with a tentative D call TRBD2 (6 bases). The CDR3 is made up of 11 amino acids. With 7 bases removed from V and 7 bases from J, the gap between germline ends came to 11 bases. Germline V CDR1 and CDR2: LNHDA, SQIVND (reference sequence). This CDR3 reads CASTQGGEQYF. CDR3 sequence (DNA): TGTGCCAGTACCCAGGGAGGTGAGCAGTACTTC.

The chain carries TRBV18 and TRBJ1-1, with D possibly being TRBD1 (6 bases). The ends were cut back, 6 bases at V and 5 bases at J, with 16 bases in the middle. The V gene's germline CDR1 is KGHSH and CDR2 LQKENI. The CDR3 covers 14 residues. CDR3 sequence (DNA): TGTGCCAGCTCCCTCCAACAGGGTAGAACTGAAGCTTTCTTT. It encodes CASSLQQGRTEAFF.

This chain joins TRBV18 and TRBJ1-5, with TRBD1 matching 7 bases. J was trimmed by 9 bases and V by 3 bases; bases with no gene match: 14. This CDR3 has 16 residues. Germline V gene sequence: CDR1 KGHSH, CDR2 LQKENI. In nucleotides, the CDR3 is TGTGCCAGCTCACCGCAACAGGGGAGAAGGGATGGGCCCCAGCATTTT. This translates into CASSPQQGRRDGPQHF.

This chain links TRBV4-3 with TRBJ2-7; 7 bases are a match to TRBD1. Germline V lookup: CDR1 LGHNA, CDR2 YSLEER. CDR3 length: 19 amino acids. The J segment lost 2 bases and the V segment lost 0 bases, leaving 16 bases of the junction unmatched. The CDR3 DNA follows: TGCGCCAGCAGCCAAGACTGGACAGGCCTATCCGACCTAACCTACGAGCAGTACTTC. Its protein product is CASSQDWTGLSDLTYEQYF.

This chain uses TRBV5-8 with TRBJ1-1; TRBD1 is a possible D gene (5 bases). In germline, CDR1 is SGHTS, CDR2 YDEGEE. The V gene lost 4 bases and the J gene lost 4 bases, with 17 bases spanning the gap. CDR3 length: 15 residues. Here the CDR3 DNA reads TGTGCCAGCAGCCCCAGGGTTGGCGGGAGCACTGAAGCTTTCTTT. This gives the protein CASSPRVGGSTEAFF.

This clone was seen a few times. V gene TRBV11-2 combines with J gene TRBJ1-1; a possible D gene is TRBD1 (6 bases). The germline V gene encodes CDR1 SGHAT and CDR2 FQNNGV. V lost 4 bases, J lost 6 bases, and 21 bases lay in between. The CDR3 length is 16 residues. CDR3 amino acids: CASSSGRGGLLAEAFF. The CDR3 bases are TGTGCCAGCAGCTCCGGACGGGGGGGCCTCCTCGCTGAAGCTTTCTTT.

J is TRBJ2-7 and V is TRBV20-1; TRBD1 is a possible D gene (5 bases). V lost 2 bases to trimming and J lost 9 bases, with 11 bases between them. Germline V CDR1 and CDR2: DFQATT, SNEGSKA (reference sequence). The CDR3 runs to 11 residues. The CDR3 nucleotides read TGCAGTGCTAGATTAGGGGCTTTGCAGTACTTC. As protein: CSARLGALQYF.

V is TRBV11-3 and J is TRBJ2-3; TRBD2 might be the D (6 bases). This CDR3 region has 15 residues. In germline, CDR1 is SGHNT, CDR2 YENEEA. Trimming shortened V by 1 base and J by 0 bases, and 8 bases separated the two germline ends. CDR3 region: CASSLGGESTDTQYF. DNA of the CDR3: TGTGCCAGCAGCTTAGGCGGGGAGAGCACAGATACGCAGTATTTT.

This sequence joins TRBV6-6 and TRBJ2-6; possible D gene TRBD1, 6 bases. Germline loops: CDR1 MNHNY, CDR2 SVGAGI (reference sequence). Trimming took 7 bases from V and 4 from J, leaving 14 bases between them. This CDR3 is built from 15 residues. CDR3 bases: TGTGCCAGCACCCTACAGGGTACCGGGGCCAACGTCCTGACTTTC. Its translation: CASTLQGTGANVLTF.

The DNA of the CDR3 is TGCGCCAGCAGCGGTGACAGGGGGCGTAGCTATGGCTACACCTTC. Its protein product is CASSGDRGRSYGYTF. The chain employs TRBV5-1 and TRBJ1-2, with 10 bases matching TRBD1. The junction had 7 bases not matched to a gene; V was cut back by 4 bases and J by 4 bases. Per germline, CDR1 SGHRS and CDR2 YFSETQ. The CDR3 has 15 residues.

This clone showed up just a few times. This chain connects TRBV2 to TRBJ2-3; 7 positions agree with TRBD2. CDR1 and CDR2 from the germline V gene are SNHLY and FYNNEI. The V segment lost 2 bases and the J segment 3 bases; nucleotides outside the gene matches: 8. This CDR3 spans 16 amino acids. DNA for the CDR3: TGTGCCAGCAGTGAATGGGTGGGGCGGGGGACAGATACGCAGTATTTT. This translates into CASSEWVGRGTDTQYF.

This clone was observed a single time. V is TRBV24-1 and J is TRBJ2-2; D perhaps matches TRBD1 (5 bases). Germline values: CDR1 KGHDR, CDR2 SFDVKD. The CDR3 totals 16 residues. Trimming took off 7 bases at V and 1 base at J, with 15 bases between the two ends. CDR3 DNA sequence: TGTGCCACCAGATTTAATTCAGGGCTGAACACCGGGGAGCTGTTTTTT. This translates into CATRFNSGLNTGELFF.

This chain uses TRBV3-1 (or the pseudogene TRBV3-2) with TRBJ1-1; the D is unclear. V was trimmed by 2 bases and J by 4 bases, leaving 17 bases between them. Per the germline V gene, CDR1 is LGHDT and CDR2 is YNNKEL (reference sequence). The CDR3 runs to 16 residues. The CDR3, as DNA: TGTGCCAGCAGCCAACGAACGGGGTTCGGTGGCACTGAAGCTTTCTTT. It encodes CASSQRTGFGGTEAFF.

V gene TRBV5-5 combines with J gene TRBJ1-2, with D possibly TRBD1 on 6 matching bases. The CDR3 runs 15 residues. Germline CDR1 is SGHKS and CDR2 is YYEKEE (reference sequence). V lost 4 bases, J lost 0 bases, and 13 bases lay in between. The CDR3 bases are TGTGCCAGCAGCCCCCGACAGGCCCCTAACTATGGCTACACCTTC. Its protein is CASSPRQAPNYGYTF.

The genes are TRBV4-1 and TRBJ1-2, with a possible D match to TRBD1 (5 bases). The length of the CDR3 is 14 residues. Germline loops: CDR1 MGHRA, CDR2 YSYEKL. Deletions cut 4 bases from V and 2 bases from J, with 11 bases between. CDR3 nucleotide sequence: TGCGCCAGCAGCCCGCGGGACGGAAACTATGGCTACACCTTC. The encoded protein is CASSPRDGNYGYTF.

J is TRBJ2-3 and V is TRBV2; the D gene is possibly TRBD2 (6 bases). The V end lost 9 bases, the J end lost 0 bases, and 13 bases lay between the germline ends. The germline V gene encodes CDR1 SNHLY and CDR2 FYNNEI. The CDR3 is 14 residues long. CDR3 in amino acids: CARTPGGSTDTQYF. Here the CDR3 DNA reads TGTGCCAGAACACCCGGGGGTAGCACAGATACGCAGTATTTT.

The V and J genes are TRBV4-3 and TRBJ1-2, with TRBD1 matching 8 bases. The CDR3 is made up of 13 amino acids. From germline, CDR1 is LGHNA and CDR2 YSLEER. The V segment lost 5 bases and the J segment 5 bases; nucleotides outside the gene matches: 4. The CDR3 region has the DNA TGCGCCAGCAGCGACAGGGGACAGTATGGCTACACCTTC. Translated, it gives CASSDRGQYGYTF.

This chain links TRBV4-1 with TRBJ1-3, with a weak D call TRBD1 (5 bases). V was shortened by 8 bases and J by 2 bases, with 16 bases between the two germline ends. CDR3 size: 15 residues. The germline V gene encodes CDR1 MGHRA and CDR2 YSYEKL. The CDR3 nucleotides are TGCGCCAGCTCGGCAGGGCCACTGGCTGGAAACACCATATATTTT. It codes for CASSAGPLAGNTIYF.